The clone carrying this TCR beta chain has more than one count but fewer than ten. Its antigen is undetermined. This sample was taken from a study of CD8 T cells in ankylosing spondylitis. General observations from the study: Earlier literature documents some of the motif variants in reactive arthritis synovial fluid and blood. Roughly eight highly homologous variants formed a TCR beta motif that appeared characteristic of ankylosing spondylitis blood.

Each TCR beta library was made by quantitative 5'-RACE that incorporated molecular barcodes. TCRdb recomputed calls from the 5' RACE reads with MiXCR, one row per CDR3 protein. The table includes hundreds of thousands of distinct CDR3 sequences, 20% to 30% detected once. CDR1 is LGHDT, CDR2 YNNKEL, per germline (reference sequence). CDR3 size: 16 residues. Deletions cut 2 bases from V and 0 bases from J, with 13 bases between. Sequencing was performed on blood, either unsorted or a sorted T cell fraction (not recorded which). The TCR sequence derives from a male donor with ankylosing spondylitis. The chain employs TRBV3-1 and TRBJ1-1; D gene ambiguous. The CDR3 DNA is TGTGCCAGCAGCCAATGGAGGGCCGGGATGAACACTGAAGCTTTCTTT. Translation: CASSQWRAGMNTEAFF.